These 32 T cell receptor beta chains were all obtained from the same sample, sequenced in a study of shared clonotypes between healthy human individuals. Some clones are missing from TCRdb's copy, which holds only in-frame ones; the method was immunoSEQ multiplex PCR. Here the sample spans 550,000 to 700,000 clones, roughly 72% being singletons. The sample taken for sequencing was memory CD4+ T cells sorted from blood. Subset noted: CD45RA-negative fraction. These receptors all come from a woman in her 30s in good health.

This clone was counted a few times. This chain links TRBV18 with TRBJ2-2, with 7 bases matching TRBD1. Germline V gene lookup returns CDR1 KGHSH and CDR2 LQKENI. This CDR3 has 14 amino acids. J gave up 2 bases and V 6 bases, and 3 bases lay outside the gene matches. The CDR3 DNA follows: TGTGCCAGCTCCCGGACAGGAAACACCGGGGAGCTGTTTTTT. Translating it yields CASSRTGNTGELFF. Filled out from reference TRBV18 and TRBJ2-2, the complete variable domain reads NAGVMQNPRHLVRRRGQEARLRCSPMKGHSHVYWYRQLPEEGLKFMVYLQKENIIDESGMPKERFSAEFPKEGPSILRIQQVVRGDSAAYFCASSRTGNTGELFFGEGSRLTVL.

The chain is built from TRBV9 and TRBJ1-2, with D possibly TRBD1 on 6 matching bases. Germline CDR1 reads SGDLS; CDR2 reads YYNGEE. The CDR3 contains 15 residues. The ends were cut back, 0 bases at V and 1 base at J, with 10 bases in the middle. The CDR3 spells CASSVALQGNYGYTF. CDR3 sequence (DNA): TGTGCCAGCAGCGTAGCGCTACAGGGTAACTATGGCTACACCTTC. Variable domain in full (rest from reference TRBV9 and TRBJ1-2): DSGVTQTPKHLITATGQRVTLRCSPRSGDLSVYWYQQSLDQGLQFLIQYYNGEERAKGNILERFSAQQFPDLHSELNLSSLELGDSALYFCASSVALQGNYGYTFGSGTRLTVV.

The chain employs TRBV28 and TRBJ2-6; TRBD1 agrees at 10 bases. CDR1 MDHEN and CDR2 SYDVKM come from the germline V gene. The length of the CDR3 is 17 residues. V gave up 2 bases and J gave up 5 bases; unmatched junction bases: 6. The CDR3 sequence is CASSLGQGDYRANVLTF. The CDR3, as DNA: TGTGCCAGCAGTTTAGGACAGGGGGACTATCGGGCCAACGTCCTGACTTTC. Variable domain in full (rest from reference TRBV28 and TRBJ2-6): DVKVTQSSRYLVKRTGEKVFLECVQDMDHENMFWYRQDPGLGLRLIYFSYDVKMKEKGDIPEGYSVSREKKERFSLILESASTNQTSMYLCASSLGQGDYRANVLTFGAGSRLTVL.

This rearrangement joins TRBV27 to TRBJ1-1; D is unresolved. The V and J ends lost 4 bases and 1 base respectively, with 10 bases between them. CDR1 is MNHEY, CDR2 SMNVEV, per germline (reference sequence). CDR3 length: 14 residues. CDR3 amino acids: CASSSPRQNTEAFF. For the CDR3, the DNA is TGTGCCAGCAGTTCCCCAAGACAGAACACTGAAGCTTTCTTT.

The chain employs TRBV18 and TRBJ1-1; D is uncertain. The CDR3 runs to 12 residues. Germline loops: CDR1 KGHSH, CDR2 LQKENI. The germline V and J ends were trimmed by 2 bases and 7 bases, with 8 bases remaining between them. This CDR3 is CASSPRRGEAFF. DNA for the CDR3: TGTGCCAGCTCACCAAGGAGAGGTGAAGCTTTCTTT.

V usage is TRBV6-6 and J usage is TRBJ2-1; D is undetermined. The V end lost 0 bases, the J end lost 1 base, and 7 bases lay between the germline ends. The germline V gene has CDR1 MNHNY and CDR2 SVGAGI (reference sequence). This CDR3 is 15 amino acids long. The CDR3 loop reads CASSYSIGSYNEQFF. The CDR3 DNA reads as TGTGCCAGCAGTTACTCTATTGGATCCTACAATGAGCAGTTCTTC.

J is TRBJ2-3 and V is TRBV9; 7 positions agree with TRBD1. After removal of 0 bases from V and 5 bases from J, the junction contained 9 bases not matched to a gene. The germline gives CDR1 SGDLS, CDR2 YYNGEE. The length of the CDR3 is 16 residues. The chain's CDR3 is CASSVAGTASLDTQYF. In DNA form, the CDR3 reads TGTGCCAGCAGCGTAGCTGGGACAGCCTCCTTAGATACGCAGTATTTT.

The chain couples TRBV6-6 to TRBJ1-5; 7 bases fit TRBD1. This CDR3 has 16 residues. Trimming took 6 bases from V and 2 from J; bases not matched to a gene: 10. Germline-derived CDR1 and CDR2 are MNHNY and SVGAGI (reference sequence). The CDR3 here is CASRYTGEGGNQPQHF. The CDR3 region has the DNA TGTGCCAGCAGGTATACAGGGGAGGGGGGCAATCAGCCCCAGCATTTT.

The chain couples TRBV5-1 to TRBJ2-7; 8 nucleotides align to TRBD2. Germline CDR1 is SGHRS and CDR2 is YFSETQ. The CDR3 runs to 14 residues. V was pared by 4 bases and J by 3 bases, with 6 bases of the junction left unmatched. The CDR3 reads CASSKTGTSYEQYF. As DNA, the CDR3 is TGCGCCAGCAGCAAAACAGGGACTAGCTACGAGCAGTACTTC.

The CDR3 region has the DNA TGTGCCAGCACTCCCTCCCTAGGACTACCTACAGATACGCAGTATTTT. It specifies CASTPSLGLPTDTQYF. V usage is TRBV28 and J usage is TRBJ2-3, with D perhaps matching TRBD2 (6 bases). Germline CDR1 and CDR2: MDHEN and SYDVKM. With 7 bases removed from V and 3 bases from J, the gap between germline ends came to 20 bases. The CDR3 contains 16 residues.

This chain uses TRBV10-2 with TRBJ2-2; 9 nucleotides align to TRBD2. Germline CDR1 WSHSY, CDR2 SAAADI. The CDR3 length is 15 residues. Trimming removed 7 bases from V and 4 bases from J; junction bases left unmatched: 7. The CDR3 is CASTGAGGGTGELFF. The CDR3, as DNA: TGCGCCAGCACCGGAGCGGGAGGTGGCACCGGGGAGCTGTTTTTT.

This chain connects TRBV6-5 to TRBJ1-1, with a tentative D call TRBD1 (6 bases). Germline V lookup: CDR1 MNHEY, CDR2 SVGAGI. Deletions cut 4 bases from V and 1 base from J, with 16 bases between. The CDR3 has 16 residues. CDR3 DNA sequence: TGTGCCAGCAGTTCTTCACTCAGGGGCCAGAACACTGAAGCTTTCTTT. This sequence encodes CASSSSLRGQNTEAFF.

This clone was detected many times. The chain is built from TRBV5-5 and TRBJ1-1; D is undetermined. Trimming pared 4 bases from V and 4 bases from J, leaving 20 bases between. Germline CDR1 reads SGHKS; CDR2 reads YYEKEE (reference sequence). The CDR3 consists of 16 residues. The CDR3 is CASSAKPKGFGTEAFF. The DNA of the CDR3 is TGTGCCAGCAGCGCAAAGCCGAAGGGTTTCGGCACTGAAGCTTTCTTT. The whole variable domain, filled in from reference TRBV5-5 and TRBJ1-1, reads DAGVTQSPTHLIKTRGQQVTLRCSPISGHKSVSWYQQVLGQGPQFIFQYYEKEERGRGNFPDRFSARQFPNYSSELNVNALLLGDSALYLCASSAKPKGFGTEAFFGQGTRLTVV.

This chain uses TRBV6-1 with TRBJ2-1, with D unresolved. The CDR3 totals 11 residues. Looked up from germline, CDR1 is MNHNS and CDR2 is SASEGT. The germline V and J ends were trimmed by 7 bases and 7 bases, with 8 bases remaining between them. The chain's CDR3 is CASTYVNEQFF. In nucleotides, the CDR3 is TGTGCCAGCACCTACGTGAATGAGCAGTTCTTC.

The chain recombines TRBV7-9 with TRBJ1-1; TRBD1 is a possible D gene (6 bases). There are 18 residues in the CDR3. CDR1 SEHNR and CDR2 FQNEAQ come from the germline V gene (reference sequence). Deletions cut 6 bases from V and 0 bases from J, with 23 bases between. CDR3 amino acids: CASRTAQGPMTLNTEAFF. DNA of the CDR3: TGTGCCAGCAGAACGGCACAGGGACCGATGACCCTGAACACTGAAGCTTTCTTT.

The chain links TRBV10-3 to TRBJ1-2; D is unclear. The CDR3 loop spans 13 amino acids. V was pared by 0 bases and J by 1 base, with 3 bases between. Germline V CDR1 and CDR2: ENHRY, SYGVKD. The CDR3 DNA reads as TGTGCCATCAGTGAGTCTAATAACTATGGCTACACCTTC. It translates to CAISESNNYGYTF.

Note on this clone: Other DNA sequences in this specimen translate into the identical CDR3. The CDR3 nucleotides are TGCAGTGCTAGGGGGGACTATGGCTACACCTTC. It translates to CSARGDYGYTF. V gene TRBV20-1 combines with J gene TRBJ1-2; D may be TRBD1 (5 bases). In germline, CDR1 is DFQATT, CDR2 SNEGSKA (reference sequence). The germline V and J ends were trimmed by 3 bases and 3 bases, with 5 bases remaining between them. The CDR3 spans 11 residues.

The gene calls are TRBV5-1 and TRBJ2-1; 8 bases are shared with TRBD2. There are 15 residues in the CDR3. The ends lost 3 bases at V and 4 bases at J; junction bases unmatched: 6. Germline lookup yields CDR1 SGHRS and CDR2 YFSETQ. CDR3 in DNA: TGCGCCAGCAGCTCGTCAGCGGGAGCGTACAATGAGCAGTTCTTC. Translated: CASSSSAGAYNEQFF.

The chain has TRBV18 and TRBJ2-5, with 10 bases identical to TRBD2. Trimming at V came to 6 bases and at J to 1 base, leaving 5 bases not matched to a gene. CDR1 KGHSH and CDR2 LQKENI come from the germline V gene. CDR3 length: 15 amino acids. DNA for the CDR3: TGTGCCAGCTCCCGAGGACTAGCGGCCCAAGAGACCCAGTACTTC. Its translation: CASSRGLAAQETQYF.

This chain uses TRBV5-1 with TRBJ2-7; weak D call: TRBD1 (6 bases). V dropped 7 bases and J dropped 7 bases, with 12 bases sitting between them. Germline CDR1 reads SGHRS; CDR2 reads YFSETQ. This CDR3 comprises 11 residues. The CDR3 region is CASQGRREQYF. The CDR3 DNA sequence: TGCGCCAGCCAGGGGCGGAGAGAGCAGTACTTC.

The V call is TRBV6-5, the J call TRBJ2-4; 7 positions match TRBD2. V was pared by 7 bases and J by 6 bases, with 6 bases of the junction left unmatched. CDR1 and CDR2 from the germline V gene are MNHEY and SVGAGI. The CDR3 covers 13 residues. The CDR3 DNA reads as TGTGCCAGCAAGGGAGGGGAGGGAAACATTCAGTACTTC. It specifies CASKGGEGNIQYF.

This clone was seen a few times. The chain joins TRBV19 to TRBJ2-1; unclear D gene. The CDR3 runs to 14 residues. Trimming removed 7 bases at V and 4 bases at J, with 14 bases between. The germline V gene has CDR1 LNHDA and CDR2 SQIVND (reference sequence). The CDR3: CASKMTGQYNEQFF. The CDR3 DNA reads TGTGCCAGTAAAATGACCGGGCAATACAATGAGCAGTTCTTC.

The CDR3 nucleotides are TGTGCCAGCAGCCCAGTCGGCGGGAGGCAAGGCAATGAGCAGTTCTTC. Translated: CASSPVGGRQGNEQFF. This sequence joins TRBV7-6 and TRBJ2-1; TRBD2 aligns across 8 bases. Germline CDR1 reads SGHVS; CDR2 reads FNYEAQ. The CDR3 length is 16 residues. The J segment lost 6 bases and the V segment lost 5 bases, leaving 12 bases of the junction unmatched.

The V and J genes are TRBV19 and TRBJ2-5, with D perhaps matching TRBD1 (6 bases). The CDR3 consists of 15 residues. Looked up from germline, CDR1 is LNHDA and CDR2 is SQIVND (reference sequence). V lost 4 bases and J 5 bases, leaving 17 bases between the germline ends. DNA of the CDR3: TGTGCCAGTAGTACCCTCAGGGGCCGGGTGGAGACCCAGTACTTC. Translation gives CASSTLRGRVETQYF. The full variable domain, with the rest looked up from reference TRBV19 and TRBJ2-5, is DGGITQSPKYLFRKEGQNVTLSCEQNLNHDAMYWYRQDPGQGLRLIYYSQIVNDFQKGDIAEGYSVSREKKESFPLTVTSAQKNPTAFYLCASSTLRGRVETQYFGPGTRLLVL.

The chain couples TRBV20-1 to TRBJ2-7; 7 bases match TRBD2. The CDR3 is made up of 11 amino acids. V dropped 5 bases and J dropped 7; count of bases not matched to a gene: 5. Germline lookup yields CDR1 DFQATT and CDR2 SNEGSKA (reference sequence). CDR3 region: CSARLAGEQYF. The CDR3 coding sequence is TGCAGTGCTCGACTAGCAGGGGAGCAGTACTTC.

The CDR3 DNA reads as TGTGCCAGCGGACGACAGGGCGTCACAGATACGCAGTATTTT. This gives the protein CASGRQGVTDTQYF. V gene TRBV27 combines with J gene TRBJ2-3; TRBD1 agrees at 7 bases. CDR1 and CDR2 (germline): MNHEY, SMNVEV (reference sequence). Losses at the gene ends were 8 bases for V and 2 bases for J; bases not matched to a gene: 7. The CDR3 consists of 14 residues.

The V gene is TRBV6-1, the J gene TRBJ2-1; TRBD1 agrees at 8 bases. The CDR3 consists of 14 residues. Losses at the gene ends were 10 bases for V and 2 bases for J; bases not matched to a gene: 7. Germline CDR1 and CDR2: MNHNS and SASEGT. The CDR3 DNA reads TGTGCCAACAGACAGGGGCTGACCTACAATGAGCAGTTCTTC. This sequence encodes CANRQGLTYNEQFF.

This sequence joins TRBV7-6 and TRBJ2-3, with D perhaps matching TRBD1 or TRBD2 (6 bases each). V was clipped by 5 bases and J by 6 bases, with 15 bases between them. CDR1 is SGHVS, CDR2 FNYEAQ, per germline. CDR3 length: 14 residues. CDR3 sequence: CASSQSGASDTQYF. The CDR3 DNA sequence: TGTGCCAGCAGCCAATCGGGGGCTAGTGATACGCAGTATTTT.

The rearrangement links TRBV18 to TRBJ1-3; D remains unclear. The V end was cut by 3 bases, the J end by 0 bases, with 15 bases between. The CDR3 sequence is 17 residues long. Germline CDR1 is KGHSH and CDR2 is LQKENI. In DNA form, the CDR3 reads TGTGCCAGCTCACCCGAGCAACAACGTTTCTCTGGAAACACCATATATTTT. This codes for CASSPEQQRFSGNTIYF.

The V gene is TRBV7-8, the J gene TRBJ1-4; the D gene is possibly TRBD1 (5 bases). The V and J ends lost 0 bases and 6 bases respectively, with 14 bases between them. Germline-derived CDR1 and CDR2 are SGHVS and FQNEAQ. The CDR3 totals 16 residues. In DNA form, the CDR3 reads TGTGCCAGCAGCTTAGCTCTGGGGGGAGGCCATGAAAAACTGTTTTTT. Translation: CASSLALGGGHEKLFF.

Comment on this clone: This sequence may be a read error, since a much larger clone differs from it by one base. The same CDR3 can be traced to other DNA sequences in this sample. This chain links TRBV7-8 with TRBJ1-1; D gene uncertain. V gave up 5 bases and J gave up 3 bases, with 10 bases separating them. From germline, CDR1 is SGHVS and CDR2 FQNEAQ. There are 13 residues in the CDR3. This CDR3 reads CASSTQRDTEAFF. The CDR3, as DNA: TGTGCCAGCAGCACGCAGAGGGACACTGAAGCTTTCTTT.

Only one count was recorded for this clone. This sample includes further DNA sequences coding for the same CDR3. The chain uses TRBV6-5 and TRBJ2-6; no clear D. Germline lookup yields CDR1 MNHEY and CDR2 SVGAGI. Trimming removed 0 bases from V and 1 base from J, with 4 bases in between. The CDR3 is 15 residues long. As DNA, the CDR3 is TGTGCCAGCAGTTACTCGTTTTCTGGGGCCAACGTCCTGACTTTC. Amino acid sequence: CASSYSFSGANVLTF.